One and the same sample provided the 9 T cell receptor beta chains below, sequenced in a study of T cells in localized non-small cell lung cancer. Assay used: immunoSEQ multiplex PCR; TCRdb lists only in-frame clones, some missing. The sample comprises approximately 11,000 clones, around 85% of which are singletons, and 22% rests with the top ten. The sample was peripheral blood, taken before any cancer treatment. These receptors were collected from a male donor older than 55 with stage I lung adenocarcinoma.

CDR3 residues: CASRSDVGINEKLFF. The CDR3, as DNA: TGTGCCAGCAGGAGTGATGTGGGCATTAATGAAAAACTGTTTTTT. The chain recombines TRBV6-5 with TRBJ1-4; no definite D call. V was cut by 6 bases and J by 4 bases, with 15 bases left in between. The CDR3 sequence is 15 residues long. Per germline, CDR1 MNHEY and CDR2 SVGAGI.

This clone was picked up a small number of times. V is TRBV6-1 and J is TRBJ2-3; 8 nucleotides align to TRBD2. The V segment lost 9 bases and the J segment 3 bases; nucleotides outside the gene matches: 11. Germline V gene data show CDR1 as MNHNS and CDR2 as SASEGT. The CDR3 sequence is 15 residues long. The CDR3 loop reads CASTRREGVTDTQYF. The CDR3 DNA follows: TGTGCCAGTACCCGACGGGAGGGGGTTACAGATACGCAGTATTTT.

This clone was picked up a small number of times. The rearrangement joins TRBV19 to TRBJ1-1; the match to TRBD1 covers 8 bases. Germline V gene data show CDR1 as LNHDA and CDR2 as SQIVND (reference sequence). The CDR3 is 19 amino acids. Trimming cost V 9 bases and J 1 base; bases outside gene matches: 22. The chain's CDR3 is CASFIGRGTGTPENTEAFF. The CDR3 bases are TGTGCCAGCTTTATAGGGCGGGGGACAGGTACCCCTGAGAACACTGAAGCTTTCTTT.

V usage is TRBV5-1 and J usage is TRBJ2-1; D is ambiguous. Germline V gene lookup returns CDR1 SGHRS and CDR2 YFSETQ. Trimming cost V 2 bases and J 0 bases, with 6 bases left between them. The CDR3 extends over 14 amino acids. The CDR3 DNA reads TGCGCCAGCAGCTTTGATAGCTCCTACAATGAGCAGTTCTTC. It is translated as CASSFDSSYNEQFF. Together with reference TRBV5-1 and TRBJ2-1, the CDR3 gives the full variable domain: KAGVTQTPRYLIKTRGQQVTLSCSPISGHRSVSWYQQTPGQGLQFLFEYFSETQRNKGNFPGRFSGRQFSNSRSEMNVSTLELGDSALYLCASSFDSSYNEQFFGPGTRLTVL.

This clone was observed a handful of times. The DNA of the CDR3 is TGTGCCAGTAGTATAGACCCGATCAATCAGCCCCAGCATTTT. Amino acids: CASSIDPINQPQHF. V usage is TRBV19 and J usage is TRBJ1-5, with D unresolved. CDR3 length: 14 residues. Germline V gene lookup returns CDR1 LNHDA and CDR2 SQIVND (reference sequence). The V end lost 0 bases, the J end lost 3 bases, and 6 bases lay between the germline ends.

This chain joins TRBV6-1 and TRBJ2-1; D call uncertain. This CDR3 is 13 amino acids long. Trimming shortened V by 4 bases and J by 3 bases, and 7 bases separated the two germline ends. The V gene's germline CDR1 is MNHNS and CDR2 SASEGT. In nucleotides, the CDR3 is TGTGCCAGCAGTGTCACCTACTACAATGAGCAGTTCTTC. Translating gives CASSVTYYNEQFF.

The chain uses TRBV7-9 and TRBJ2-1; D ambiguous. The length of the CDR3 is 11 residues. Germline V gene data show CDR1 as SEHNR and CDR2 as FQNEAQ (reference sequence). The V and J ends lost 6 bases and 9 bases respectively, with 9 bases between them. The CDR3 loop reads CASSQKLEQFF. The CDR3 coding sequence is TGTGCCAGCAGTCAGAAGCTTGAGCAGTTCTTC.

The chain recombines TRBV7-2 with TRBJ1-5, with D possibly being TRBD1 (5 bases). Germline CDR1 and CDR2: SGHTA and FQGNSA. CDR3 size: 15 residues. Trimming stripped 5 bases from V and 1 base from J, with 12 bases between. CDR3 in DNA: TGTGCCAGCAGCCCGGGGGGTTCGAGCAATCAGCCCCAGCATTTT. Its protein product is CASSPGGSSNQPQHF.

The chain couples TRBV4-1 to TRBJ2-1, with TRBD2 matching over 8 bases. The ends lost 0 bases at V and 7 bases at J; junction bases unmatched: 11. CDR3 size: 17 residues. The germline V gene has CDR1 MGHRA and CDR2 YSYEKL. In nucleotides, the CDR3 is TGCGCCAGCAGCCAAGATCTGAGCCTCTCGGGAGGGAATGAGCAGTTCTTC. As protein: CASSQDLSLSGGNEQFF.